This is a list of T cell receptor beta chains from one sample in a study of blood T cells in healthy people across ages. Using its own MiXCR run on the 5' RACE reads, TCRdb lists one record per CDR3 protein. The data hold about 830,000 distinct CDR3 sequences, with 60% to 80% observed a single time. The sample comprised blood. The receptors originated from a man under 40 in good health. CDR3s include the opening cysteine and the closing phenylalanine or tryptophan. Each record gives: D gene, clone size, CDR3 length, V gene, J gene, CDR3 DNA, CDR3 protein. A D gene is named only where the DNA matches it firmly. Rows give clone size only sometimes, using once, few, many, or a class for an expanded clone.

d_call: .
clone_size: .
cdr3_length: 13
v_call: TRBV12-3/TRBV12-4
j_call: TRBJ1-2
cdr3_nt: TGTGCCAGCACCTGGACAGTAAACTATGGCTACACCTTC
cdr3_aa: CASTWTVNYGYTF

d_call: .
clone_size: .
cdr3_length: 14
v_call: TRBV5-1
j_call: TRBJ2-3
cdr3_nt: TGCGCCAGCAGCCACTCAGCCAGCACAGATACGCAGTATTTT
cdr3_aa: CASSHSASTDTQYF

d_call: .
clone_size: .
cdr3_length: 14
v_call: TRBV20-1
j_call: TRBJ1-2
cdr3_nt: TGCAGTGCTGTCCATGACAGGACTAACTATGGCTACACCTTC
cdr3_aa: CSAVHDRTNYGYTF

d_call: .
clone_size: .
cdr3_length: 12
v_call: TRBV7-2
j_call: TRBJ2-1
cdr3_nt: TGTGCCAGCAGCCGGGAACAAGAGACCCAGTTCTTC
cdr3_aa: CASSREQETQFF

d_call: TRBD1
clone_size: few
cdr3_length: 16
v_call: TRBV28
j_call: TRBJ1-1
cdr3_nt: TGTGCCAGCCGACAAGGAGGACAGGGGTCGGGGACTGAAGCTTTCTTT
cdr3_aa: CASRQGGQGSGTEAFF

d_call: .
clone_size: .
cdr3_length: 12
v_call: TRBV29-1
j_call: TRBJ2-3
cdr3_nt: TGCAGCGGGCGGTGGGGGCCAGATACGCAGTATTTT
cdr3_aa: CSGRWGPDTQYF

d_call: .
clone_size: .
cdr3_length: 16
v_call: TRBV20-1
j_call: TRBJ1-2
cdr3_nt: TGCAGTGCTAGAGACGGGGGAAGGGGGGATAACTATGGCTACACCTTC
cdr3_aa: CSARDGGRGDNYGYTF

d_call: .
clone_size: .
cdr3_length: 16
v_call: TRBV4-1
j_call: TRBJ2-1
cdr3_nt: TGCGCCAGCAGCCCAGGTGCGGGGGCGCCCTACAATGAGCAGTTCTTC
cdr3_aa: CASSPGAGAPYNEQFF

d_call: .
clone_size: .
cdr3_length: 15
v_call: TRBV6-2/TRBV6-3
j_call: TRBJ1-1
cdr3_nt: TGTGCCAGCAGTTCCCCCCCGGGAATGAACACTGAAGCTTTCTTT
cdr3_aa: CASSSPPGMNTEAFF

d_call: .
clone_size: .
cdr3_length: 13
v_call: TRBV7-2
j_call: TRBJ2-3
cdr3_nt: TGTGCCAGCCAGTACAGCGGCACAGATACGCAGTATTTT
cdr3_aa: CASQYSGTDTQYF

d_call: .
clone_size: .
cdr3_length: 14
v_call: TRBV6-5
j_call: TRBJ2-2
cdr3_nt: TGTGCCAGCAGTTACGTTACGGAGGCCGGGGAGCTGTTTTTT
cdr3_aa: CASSYVTEAGELFF

d_call: TRBD1
clone_size: .
cdr3_length: 16
v_call: TRBV7-3
j_call: TRBJ2-1
cdr3_nt: TGTGCCAGCAGCTCTACGCCGGGACAGGGTTACAATGAGCAGTTCTTC
cdr3_aa: CASSSTPGQGYNEQFF

d_call: .
clone_size: .
cdr3_length: 11
v_call: TRBV6-2/TRBV6-3
j_call: TRBJ2-7
cdr3_nt: TGTGCCAGCAGACAGGGCCACGAGCAGTACTTC
cdr3_aa: CASRQGHEQYF

d_call: TRBD2
clone_size: few
cdr3_length: 16
v_call: TRBV15
j_call: TRBJ2-1
cdr3_nt: TGTGCCACCAGCACAAGTACGGGACTAGGGGACAATGAGCAGTTCTTC
cdr3_aa: CATSTSTGLGDNEQFF

d_call: TRBD2
clone_size: few
cdr3_length: 16
v_call: TRBV3-1
j_call: TRBJ2-1
cdr3_nt: TGTGCCAGCAGTGGGGGGCTAGCGGGATCTCGGAATGAGCAGTTCTTC
cdr3_aa: CASSGGLAGSRNEQFF

d_call: TRBD1
clone_size: .
cdr3_length: 13
v_call: TRBV20-1
j_call: TRBJ1-5
cdr3_nt: TGCAGTGCTAGAAGGGACAGAAATCAGCCCCAGCATTTT
cdr3_aa: CSARRDRNQPQHF

d_call: TRBD2
clone_size: .
cdr3_length: 15
v_call: TRBV20-1
j_call: TRBJ2-7
cdr3_nt: TGCAGTGCTGAGGGGTCGGGGGGTATATCCTACGAGCAGTACTTC
cdr3_aa: CSAEGSGGISYEQYF

d_call: TRBD2
clone_size: .
cdr3_length: 15
v_call: TRBV7-2
j_call: TRBJ2-5
cdr3_nt: TGTGCCAGCAGCTCGACTAGCGGGGGTCAAGAGACCCAGTACTTC
cdr3_aa: CASSSTSGGQETQYF

d_call: TRBD1
clone_size: .
cdr3_length: 15
v_call: TRBV20-1
j_call: TRBJ1-2
cdr3_nt: TGCAGTGCTAGTCGCCCGGGACAGATGAACTATGGCTACACCTTC
cdr3_aa: CSASRPGQMNYGYTF

d_call: .
clone_size: .
cdr3_length: 13
v_call: TRBV28
j_call: TRBJ2-3
cdr3_nt: TGTGCCAGCAGTCCCGCAGCGTGGGATACGCAGTATTTT
cdr3_aa: CASSPAAWDTQYF

d_call: .
clone_size: .
cdr3_length: 13
v_call: TRBV7-2
j_call: TRBJ2-5
cdr3_nt: TGTGCCACAGGCGGGTCTCGGGGAGAGACCCAGTACTTC
cdr3_aa: CATGGSRGETQYF

d_call: .
clone_size: once
cdr3_length: 13
v_call: TRBV27
j_call: TRBJ2-7
cdr3_nt: TGTGCCAGCAGTTTATCTCCTTACTACGAGCAGTACTTC
cdr3_aa: CASSLSPYYEQYF

d_call: .
clone_size: .
cdr3_length: 13
v_call: TRBV7-9
j_call: TRBJ2-5
cdr3_nt: TGTGCCAGCAGCAACAGGTACCAAGAGACCCAGTACTTC
cdr3_aa: CASSNRYQETQYF

d_call: .
clone_size: .
cdr3_length: 13
v_call: TRBV2
j_call: TRBJ1-4
cdr3_nt: TGTGCCAGCCGGAGGGTAACTAATGAAAAACTGTTTTTT
cdr3_aa: CASRRVTNEKLFF

d_call: TRBD2
clone_size: .
cdr3_length: 15
v_call: TRBV3-1
j_call: TRBJ2-7
cdr3_nt: TGTGCCAGCAGCCCGACTAGCGGGGACTCCTACGAGCAGTACTTC
cdr3_aa: CASSPTSGDSYEQYF

d_call: .
clone_size: .
cdr3_length: 12
v_call: TRBV2
j_call: TRBJ2-5
cdr3_nt: TGTGCCAGCAGGCGGATCCAAGAGACCCAGTACTTC
cdr3_aa: CASRRIQETQYF

d_call: .
clone_size: few
cdr3_length: 14
v_call: TRBV20-1
j_call: TRBJ2-5
cdr3_nt: TGCAGTGCTAGAGATCCGAGACAGGCGGAGACCCAGTACTTC
cdr3_aa: CSARDPRQAETQYF

d_call: TRBD1
clone_size: few
cdr3_length: 15
v_call: TRBV12-3/TRBV12-4
j_call: TRBJ2-2
cdr3_nt: TGTGCCAGCAGGGGAGACAGGGGGTCTACCGGGGAGCTGTTTTTT
cdr3_aa: CASRGDRGSTGELFF

d_call: TRBD2
clone_size: once
cdr3_length: 18
v_call: TRBV13
j_call: TRBJ2-7
cdr3_nt: TGTGCCAGCAGCTCCCGGCCCCAGATAGCGGGGGGCTTTGGGGAGCAGTACTTC
cdr3_aa: CASSSRPQIAGGFGEQYF

d_call: TRBD1
clone_size: .
cdr3_length: 16
v_call: TRBV27
j_call: TRBJ2-3
cdr3_nt: TGTGCCAGCAGTTTATCGGACAGGGTTGTAGAGACTACGCAGTATTTT
cdr3_aa: CASSLSDRVVETTQYF

d_call: TRBD1
clone_size: few
cdr3_length: 17
v_call: TRBV6-1
j_call: TRBJ2-4
cdr3_nt: TGTGCCAGCAGTGAGGGACAGTGGGCCTTGAGCAAAAACATTCAGTACTTC
cdr3_aa: CASSEGQWALSKNIQYF

d_call: .
clone_size: .
cdr3_length: 17
v_call: TRBV9
j_call: TRBJ2-3
cdr3_nt: TGTGCCAGCAGCCGCCCTCGGACAGAGGGTCCCACAGATACGCAGTATTTT
cdr3_aa: CASSRPRTEGPTDTQYF

d_call: TRBD1
clone_size: few
cdr3_length: 15
v_call: TRBV5-1
j_call: TRBJ1-1
cdr3_nt: TGCGCCAGCAGCTCGGGGGGGACAGGGAACACTGAAGCTTTCTTT
cdr3_aa: CASSSGGTGNTEAFF

d_call: .
clone_size: .
cdr3_length: 14
v_call: TRBV7-2
j_call: TRBJ2-7
cdr3_nt: TGTGCCAGCAGCGGCAGACAGAGCTCCTACGAGCAGTACTTC
cdr3_aa: CASSGRQSSYEQYF

d_call: TRBD2
clone_size: .
cdr3_length: 17
v_call: TRBV6-2/TRBV6-3
j_call: TRBJ2-1
cdr3_nt: TGTGCCAGCAAGGGACGGGGGGGCGGTAGTCGAACCCATGAGCAGTTCTTC
cdr3_aa: CASKGRGGGSRTHEQFF

d_call: .
clone_size: .
cdr3_length: 15
v_call: TRBV4-3
j_call: TRBJ1-2
cdr3_nt: TGCGCCAGCAGCCAAGTTGGGTTAGGGACCTATGGCTACACCTTC
cdr3_aa: CASSQVGLGTYGYTF

d_call: .
clone_size: .
cdr3_length: 14
v_call: TRBV19
j_call: TRBJ2-4
cdr3_nt: TGTGCCAGTAGCCAGGGTATCCCGAGGGGGATTCAGTACTTC
cdr3_aa: CASSQGIPRGIQYF

d_call: TRBD1
clone_size: .
cdr3_length: 15
v_call: TRBV7-3
j_call: TRBJ2-1
cdr3_nt: TGTGCCAGCAGCTTAATCGGGGACAGACTCAATGAGCAGTTCTTC
cdr3_aa: CASSLIGDRLNEQFF

d_call: .
clone_size: .
cdr3_length: 13
v_call: TRBV7-2
j_call: TRBJ2-5
cdr3_nt: TGTGCCAGCACCCAGGACCGCTGGGAGACCCAGTACTTC
cdr3_aa: CASTQDRWETQYF

d_call: TRBD1
clone_size: few
cdr3_length: 15
v_call: TRBV15
j_call: TRBJ2-1
cdr3_nt: TGTGCCACCAGCAGACGACAGGGGCCGCTTCGGCGGCAGTTCTTC
cdr3_aa: CATSRRQGPLRRQFF

d_call: TRBD2
clone_size: few
cdr3_length: 14
v_call: TRBV29-1
j_call: TRBJ2-7
cdr3_nt: TGCAGCGTTGAAGACCCTAGCGGGGGGAGAGAGCAGTACTTC
cdr3_aa: CSVEDPSGGREQYF

d_call: .
clone_size: .
cdr3_length: 13
v_call: TRBV20-1
j_call: TRBJ1-2
cdr3_nt: TGCAGTGCTCCGGGGGAGGGCGACTATGGCTACACCTTC
cdr3_aa: CSAPGEGDYGYTF

d_call: .
clone_size: few
cdr3_length: 13
v_call: TRBV6-2/TRBV6-3
j_call: TRBJ2-7
cdr3_nt: TGTGCCAGCAGTTACCGACAGGTCTTTGAGCAGTACTTC
cdr3_aa: CASSYRQVFEQYF